This TCR beta chain was recovered during a study of cytomegalovirus exposure and HLA in healthy donors. With respect to this clone: What it binds is unknown.

Use of 60 Vbeta and 13 Jbeta primers characterized the PCR. Here immunoSEQ multiplex PCR was the method, and the copy in TCRdb shows in-frame clones only, minus some. Among 100,000 to 150,000 clones listed, about 78% were seen once. Whole-study results and caveats: Association of a missense DCLRE1C variant with TCR beta V- and J-gene trimming was reported in a later analysis.

This CDR3 region has 16 residues. Trimming cost V 4 bases and J 11 bases; bases outside gene matches: 11. The germline gives CDR1 MNHNS, CDR2 SASEGT. The V and J genes are TRBV6-1 and TRBJ2-5; 15 bases line up with TRBD2. The TCR was taken from a man aged 25-40 years in good health and CMV-seronegative. The sample was PBMCs. The CDR3, as DNA: TGTGCCAGCAGTGCCTCCGGACTAGCGGGGGGGCGGGAGCAGTACTTC. Its translation: CASSASGLAGGREQYF.